This T cell receptor (beta chain) is drawn from a study of blood T cell repertoires in COVID-19. On the study more broadly: There were acute and convalescent COVID-19 samples, and they came from the United States, Italy and Spain. PBMCs, B-cell-depleted T cells, or T cells provided the cDNA or gDNA that made up the material.

TCRdb's table, derived via immunoSEQ multiplex PCR, lists solely in-frame clones and lacks some. The table includes 300,000 to 450,000 clones, 75% to 90% detected once. The sample holds one count of this clone. In germline, CDR1 is LGHNT, CDR2 FRNRAP. The V and J ends lost 0 bases and 4 bases, in that order; junction bases with no gene match: 9. The CDR3 covers 17 residues. The sequencing input was peripheral blood. This TCR was recovered from a woman aged 18-29 years with acute or convalescent COVID-19. V and J are TRBV12-5 and TRBJ2-4; 7 positions match TRBD1. The CDR3 coding sequence is TGTGCTAGTGGTTTGGTACTGGGGACAGTACAGAAAAACATTCAGTACTTC. As protein: CASGLVLGTVQKNIQYF.